The following is a T cell receptor beta chain sequence with its context. Its specificity is not known. The record originates from a study of early T cells in non-severe SARS-CoV-2 infection. Background on the study: It was bulk RNA from unsorted whole blood that was sequenced, and the chains were unpaired. Notes on the study in general: Private and CD4 specificities were missed by VDJdb matching, which favored anti-spike CD8 responses.

CDR3 size: 14 residues. The germline gives CDR1 MNHEY, CDR2 SMNVEV (reference sequence). V was trimmed by 5 bases and J by 5 bases, leaving 13 bases between them. The library protocol tagged individual cDNA molecules with unique molecular identifiers. Using its own MiXCR run on the 5' RACE reads, TCRdb lists one record per CDR3 protein. The table shows tens of thousands of distinct CDR3 sequences, with roughly 9.9% occurring only once. The chain couples TRBV27 to TRBJ2-1; no firm D call. The TCR sequence derives from an adult who was a healthcare worker with PCR-confirmed SARS-CoV-2 infection or an uninfected control (not recorded which). The sample was whole blood. DNA for the CDR3: TGTGCCAGCAGTCCTCACCTCGCCCACAATGAGCAGTTCTTC. Protein product: CASSPHLAHNEQFF.